This entry lists 7 T cell receptor beta chains sequenced from one sample in a study of neoadjuvant anti-PD-1 for oral cavity cancer. Here immunoSEQ multiplex PCR was the method, and the copy in TCRdb shows in-frame clones only, minus some. Among about 14,000 clones listed, about 64% were seen once. The sample consisted of PBMCs, taken before nivolumab (anti-PD-1) treatment. These receptors were obtained from a person between 40 and 80 years old with oral cavity squamous cell carcinoma.

The chain carries TRBV7-8 and TRBJ1-6; 7 bases map to TRBD1. This CDR3 spans 15 amino acids. J was trimmed by 5 bases and V by 5 bases; bases with no gene match: 6. CDR1 is SGHVS, CDR2 FQNEAQ, per germline. The CDR3 DNA reads as TGTGCCAGCAGCCTCCTACAGGGGAATAATTCACCCCTCCACTTT. Residues: CASSLLQGNNSPLHF.

The rearrangement uses TRBV2 and TRBJ1-1, with TRBD1 matching over 9 bases. Germline lookup yields CDR1 SNHLY and CDR2 FYNNEI. V was clipped by 7 bases and J by 1 base; unmatched bases: 7. CDR3 length: 15 amino acids. The CDR3 region has the DNA TGTGCCAGCATCCGGGACAGGGAGGCGAACACTGAAGCTTTCTTT. Protein sequence: CASIRDREANTEAFF.

The genes are TRBV19 and TRBJ1-5, with D perhaps TRBD1 (5 bases). Germline CDR1 reads LNHDA; CDR2 reads SQIVND (reference sequence). Trimming took off 1 base at V and 4 bases at J, with 8 bases between the two ends. There are 14 residues in the CDR3. The CDR3 bases are TGTGCCAGTAGTATAGGGGCAGGGAATCAGCCCCAGCATTTT. Translation: CASSIGAGNQPQHF.

This chain connects TRBV4-1 to TRBJ1-4; TRBD1 aligns across 9 bases. In germline, CDR1 is MGHRA, CDR2 YSYEKL. The CDR3 totals 17 residues. The ends lost 3 bases at V and 6 bases at J; junction bases unmatched: 11. The DNA for the CDR3 is TGCGCCAGCAGCCATCATTTCGGACAGGGGACGTATGAAAAACTGTTTTTT. This sequence encodes CASSHHFGQGTYEKLFF.

The chain couples TRBV2 to TRBJ2-1, with D possibly matching TRBD2 (6 bases). V dropped 6 bases and J dropped 11 bases, with 20 bases sitting between them. Per the germline V gene, CDR1 is SNHLY and CDR2 is FYNNEI. This CDR3 has 14 amino acids. The CDR3 reads CASRGRGSTMKQFF. The CDR3 nucleotides are TGTGCCAGCAGGGGACGGGGGAGTACAATGAAGCAGTTCTTC.

This clone has just a few counts. The genes are TRBV14 and TRBJ2-2; D is undetermined. Trimming removed 4 bases from V and 2 bases from J, with 11 bases in between. The CDR3 contains 15 residues. Germline V lookup: CDR1 SGHDN, CDR2 FVKESK. Here the CDR3 DNA reads TGTGCCAGCAGCCGTAATACTTTAAACACCGGGGAGCTGTTTTTT. It specifies CASSRNTLNTGELFF.

CDR3 nucleotide sequence: TGTGCCAGCAGAGGACAGGGTTGGGGCTATGGCTACACCTTC. Translating gives CASRGQGWGYGYTF. V usage is TRBV6-1 and J usage is TRBJ1-2, with 8 nucleotides matching TRBD1. This CDR3 is built from 14 residues. Trimming cost V 6 bases and J 4 bases; bases outside gene matches: 7. CDR1 and CDR2 (germline): MNHNS, SASEGT.